Following are 19 T cell receptor beta chains from one sample sequenced in a study of blood T cell repertoires in COVID-19. Sequencing used immunoSEQ multiplex PCR; TCRdb keeps in-frame clones, though not all of them. The sample consists of fewer than 350,000 clones, 70% to 90% of them appearing once. Sequenced sample: PBMCs or T cells enriched from blood (not recorded which). All receptors come from a woman in her thirties or forties who had recovered from COVID-19.

V is TRBV7-8 and J is TRBJ2-7; D is possibly TRBD1 (5 bases). The CDR3 contains 13 residues. V was clipped by 5 bases and J by 0 bases, with 8 bases between them. From germline, CDR1 is SGHVS and CDR2 FQNEAQ. The CDR3 coding sequence is TGTGCCAGCAGCGAGACAGTCTCCTACGAGCAGTACTTC. Amino acids: CASSETVSYEQYF.

The chain is built from TRBV5-6 and TRBJ2-7, with D perhaps TRBD1 (5 bases). V dropped 1 base and J dropped 2 bases, with 7 bases sitting between them. Germline V gene sequence: CDR1 SGHDT, CDR2 YYEEEE. The length of the CDR3 is 13 residues. The CDR3 is CASSLSRAYEQYF. In DNA form, the CDR3 reads TGTGCCAGCAGCTTGTCCAGGGCCTACGAGCAGTACTTC.

The J gene is TRBJ2-1, the V gene TRBV7-2; no firm D call. The V end lost 5 bases, the J end lost 6 bases, and 8 bases lay between the germline ends. The CDR3 spans 12 residues. The germline V gene encodes CDR1 SGHTA and CDR2 FQGNSA. The CDR3 here is CASSPPFNEQFF. CDR3 sequence (DNA): TGTGCCAGCAGCCCCCCCTTCAATGAGCAGTTCTTC.

The CDR3: CASTPGSVAGINEQFF. CDR3 DNA: TGTGCCAGCACCCCCGGGTCGGTAGCGGGGATCAATGAGCAGTTCTTC. J is TRBJ2-1 and V is TRBV2; 8 nucleotides agree with TRBD2. From germline, CDR1 is SNHLY and CDR2 FYNNEI. This CDR3 is 16 amino acids long. V lost 7 bases to trimming and J lost 6 bases; unmatched junction nucleotides: 14.

The chain employs TRBV3-1 (or the pseudogene TRBV3-2) and TRBJ2-1, with 9 bases identical to TRBD2. V was clipped by 5 bases and J by 6 bases; unmatched bases: 8. Germline CDR1 LGHDT, CDR2 YNNKEL (reference sequence). This CDR3 is 15 amino acids long. Here the CDR3 reads CASSWRGGSPNEQFF. The CDR3 DNA is TGTGCCAGCAGCTGGCGGGGGGGCAGTCCCAATGAGCAGTTCTTC.

The genes are TRBV27 and TRBJ2-1; 9 nucleotides match TRBD2. The CDR3 sequence is 15 residues long. After removal of 6 bases from V and 8 bases from J, the junction contained 11 bases not matched to a gene. The germline V gene encodes CDR1 MNHEY and CDR2 SMNVEV (reference sequence). The DNA for the CDR3 is TGTGCCAGCAGATTTTATGGCGGGAGGGCGGATGAGCAGTTCTTC. It yields the protein CASRFYGGRADEQFF.

The J gene is TRBJ2-7, the V gene TRBV3-1 (or the pseudogene TRBV3-2), with D possibly being TRBD1 (6 bases). The CDR3 extends over 16 amino acids. Deletions cut 0 bases from V and 2 bases from J, with 14 bases between. Germline V gives CDR1 LGHDT, CDR2 YNNKEL (reference sequence). The CDR3 coding sequence is TGTGCCAGCAGCCAAGAATACAGGGCCTGGCCCTACGAGCAGTACTTC. Translating gives CASSQEYRAWPYEQYF.

The chain carries TRBV6-4 and TRBJ1-1, with 8 positions matching TRBD1. Germline V gives CDR1 MRHNA, CDR2 SNTAGT. V trimming: 6 bases; J trimming: 5 bases; junction bases outside the gene matches: 8. This CDR3 has 14 amino acids. DNA for the CDR3: TGTGCCAGCAGGACCGGGACAGGAGAAACTGAAGCTTTCTTT. Protein: CASRTGTGETEAFF.

This chain connects TRBV7-8 to TRBJ2-2; 10 bases align to TRBD1. From germline, CDR1 is SGHVS and CDR2 FQNEAQ. V shed 6 bases, J shed 3 bases, and the junction held 7 bases outside the gene matches. This CDR3 has 16 residues. The CDR3 sequence is CASRNDRGPYTGELFF. The CDR3 nucleotides read TGTGCCAGCAGGAATGACAGGGGGCCGTACACCGGGGAGCTGTTTTTT.

About this clone: A clone one base away is much larger, so this may be a read error. This sequence joins TRBV7-2 and TRBJ1-6; maybe TRBD1 (6 bases). The CDR3 spans 13 residues. Germline V lookup: CDR1 SGHTA, CDR2 FQGNSA. V was pared by 1 base and J by 9 bases, with 7 bases between. In DNA form, the CDR3 reads TGTGCCAGCAGCTTAGACAGGGCTTCACCCCTCCACTTT. Its translation is CASSLDRASPLHF.

Comments on this clone: A junction boundary mismatches the germline segment, possibly from a read error. The genes are TRBV7-7 and TRBJ2-1; tentatively, D is TRBD1 (6 bases). Germline CDR1 reads SSHAT; CDR2 reads FNYEAQ (reference sequence). The CDR3 has 13 amino acids. CDR3 in DNA: TGTGCTAGCAGCCCAGTGCCCGGGACAGAGCAGTTCTTC. Amino acids: CASSPVPGTEQFF.

In this sample, this clone turned up a few times. The V and J genes are TRBV10-3 and TRBJ1-5; TRBD1 matches 7 bases. V trimming: 8 bases; J trimming: 4 bases; junction bases outside the gene matches: 8. Germline V CDR1 and CDR2: ENHRY, SYGVKD. This CDR3 is 14 amino acids long. The CDR3 nucleotides read TGTGCCATCCACGAGGGGGCGGGAAATCAGCCCCAGCATTTT. Translating gives CAIHEGAGNQPQHF.

The chain recombines TRBV5-1 with TRBJ2-6; D gene unclear. Germline lookup yields CDR1 SGHRS and CDR2 YFSETQ. The V and J ends lost 0 bases and 3 bases respectively, with 7 bases between them. The CDR3 runs 15 residues. The CDR3 DNA sequence: TGCGCCAGCAGCTTGGATGTCAGTGGGGCCAACGTCCTGACTTTC. Its translation: CASSLDVSGANVLTF.

The rearrangement links TRBV7-9 to TRBJ2-3; 12 nucleotides align to TRBD2. Germline values: CDR1 SEHNR, CDR2 FQNEAQ (reference sequence). The J segment lost 0 bases and the V segment lost 11 bases, leaving 6 bases of the junction unmatched. There are 15 residues in the CDR3. The CDR3 region has the DNA TGTGCCGGAACCGGGACTAGCGGGAGCACAGATACGCAGTATTTT. Translating it yields CAGTGTSGSTDTQYF.

The CDR3 DNA sequence: TGTGCCAGCAGGAGGACCGGGGAGCTGTTTTTT. Translating gives CASRRTGELFF. The chain employs TRBV6-5 and TRBJ2-2; no definite D call. Trimming took off 6 bases at V and 5 bases at J, with 4 bases between the two ends. The CDR3 extends over 11 amino acids. Germline V gene data show CDR1 as MNHEY and CDR2 as SVGAGI.

This chain uses TRBV11-3 with TRBJ2-7; the D gene is possibly TRBD2 (6 bases). Germline V gene data show CDR1 as SGHNT and CDR2 as YENEEA. The CDR3 has 15 amino acids. With 1 base removed from V and 1 base from J, the gap between germline ends came to 11 bases. CDR3 residues: CASSLAPGRSYEQYF. CDR3 sequence (DNA): TGTGCCAGCAGCTTAGCCCCCGGGAGATCCTACGAGCAGTACTTC.

The chain is built from TRBV3-1 (or the pseudogene TRBV3-2) and TRBJ2-7; 9 bases agree with TRBD2. This CDR3 comprises 13 residues. Germline-derived CDR1 and CDR2 are LGHDT and YNNKEL (reference sequence). V shed 3 bases, J shed 4 bases, and the junction held 1 base outside the gene matches. CDR3 DNA sequence: TGTGCCAGCAGCCAGCGGGAGGGATACGAGCAGTACTTC. Translated: CASSQREGYEQYF.

V and J are TRBV5-4 and TRBJ2-1, with TRBD1 identical over 8 bases. Germline V gene sequence: CDR1 SGHNT, CDR2 YYREEE (reference sequence). This CDR3 is built from 15 residues. The junction had 13 bases not matched to a gene; V was cut back by 4 bases and J by 10 bases. For the CDR3, the DNA is TGTGCCAGCAGCCCTACCTCGGACAGGGCTGCGGAGCAGTTCTTC. It codes for CASSPTSDRAAEQFF. Supplemented by reference TRBV5-4 and TRBJ2-1, the full variable domain reads ETGVTQSPTHLIKTRGQQVTLRCSSQSGHNTVSWYQQALGQGPQFIFQYYREEENGRGNFPPRFSGLQFPNYSSELNVNALELDDSALYLCASSPTSDRAAEQFFGPGTRLTVL.

As DNA, the CDR3 is TGTGCCAGCAGTGAAGCGAGTAGTAGCGGGAGGGCCTGGGGATTTCGGCAGTACTTC. It codes for CASSEASSSGRAWGFRQYF. V gene TRBV2 combines with J gene TRBJ2-7; 11 nucleotides align to TRBD2. The CDR3 length is 19 residues. Germline CDR1 is SNHLY and CDR2 is FYNNEI. V lost 0 bases, J lost 9 bases, and 19 bases stayed unmatched.